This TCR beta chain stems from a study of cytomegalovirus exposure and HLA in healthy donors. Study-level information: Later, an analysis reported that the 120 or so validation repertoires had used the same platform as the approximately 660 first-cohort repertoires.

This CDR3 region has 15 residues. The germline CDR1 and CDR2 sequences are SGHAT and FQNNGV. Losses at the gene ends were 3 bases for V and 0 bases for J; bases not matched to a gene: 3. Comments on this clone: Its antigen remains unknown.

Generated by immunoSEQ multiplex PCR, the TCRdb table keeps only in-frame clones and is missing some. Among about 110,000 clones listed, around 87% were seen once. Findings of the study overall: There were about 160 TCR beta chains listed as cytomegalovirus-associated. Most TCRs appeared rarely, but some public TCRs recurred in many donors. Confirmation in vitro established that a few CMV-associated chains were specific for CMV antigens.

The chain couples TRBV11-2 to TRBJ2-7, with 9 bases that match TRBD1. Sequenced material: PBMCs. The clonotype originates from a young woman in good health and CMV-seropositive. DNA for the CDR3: TGTGCCAGCAGCTTGGACAGGGGACCCTCCTACGAGCAGTACTTC. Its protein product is CASSLDRGPSYEQYF.